The rows below give T cell receptor beta chains drawn from one sample of a study of control samples from healthy donors and cancer patients. Some clones are missing from TCRdb's copy, which holds only in-frame ones; the method was immunoSEQ multiplex PCR. The repertoire holds tens of thousands of clones, with around 87% as singletons. Source material: blood. Receptors were obtained from a man aged 45-65 years in good health. The CDR3 runs from the conserved cysteine through the conserved F or W. Each record gives: J gene, V gene, clone size, D gene, CDR3 DNA, CDR3 protein. A D gene is named only where the DNA matches it firmly. Not every row has a clone size; where given, it reads once, few, many or a size class.

>TRBJ1-1|TRBV28|.|.
TGTGCCAGCAGTTTACCGGGACGGGAAGCTTTCTTT
CASSLPGREAFF
>TRBJ2-7|TRBV7-9|.|.
TGTGCCAGCAGCTTAGCGGAAGCGAGCTACGAGCAGTACTTC
CASSLAEASYEQYF
>TRBJ2-1|TRBV7-2|.|TRBD1
TGTGCCAGCAGCCCACCGGGACAGGGGTACAATGAGCAGTTCTTC
CASSPPGQGYNEQFF
>TRBJ1-2|TRBV21-1|.|.
TGTGCCAGCTTTAAGCGGGACAGGGTTTTGTATGGCTACACCTTC
CASFKRDRVLYGYTF
>TRBJ2-5|TRBV30|.|.
TGTGCCTGGAGTGCGGGGGAGGCGCGGAAGACCCAGTACTTC
CAWSAGEARKTQYF
>TRBJ1-1|TRBV6-7|.|.
TGTGCCAAAAACTTGCAGAACACTGAAGCTTTCTTT
CAKNLQNTEAFF
>TRBJ2-2|TRBV7-6|.|.
TGTGCCAGCAGGACAGACACCGGGGAGCTGTTTTTT
CASRTDTGELFF
>TRBJ2-5|TRBV2|once|TRBD2
TGTGCCGCCCGACTAGCGGGGGGGTCTAGGGAGACCCAGTACTTC
CAARLAGGSRETQYF
>TRBJ1-1|TRBV9|.|.
TGTGCCAGCAGCGGAAGGGGACCCCGGGGCAACACTGAAGCTTTCTTT
CASSGRGPRGNTEAFF
>TRBJ1-1|TRBV20-1|.|.
TGCAGTGGGGGGAGGAACACTGAAGCTTTCTTT
CSGGRNTEAFF
>TRBJ2-7|TRBV5-1|.|TRBD2
TGCGCCAGCTCCTCTAGCGGGTCGCTGCGGGAGCAGTACTTC
CASSSSGSLREQYF